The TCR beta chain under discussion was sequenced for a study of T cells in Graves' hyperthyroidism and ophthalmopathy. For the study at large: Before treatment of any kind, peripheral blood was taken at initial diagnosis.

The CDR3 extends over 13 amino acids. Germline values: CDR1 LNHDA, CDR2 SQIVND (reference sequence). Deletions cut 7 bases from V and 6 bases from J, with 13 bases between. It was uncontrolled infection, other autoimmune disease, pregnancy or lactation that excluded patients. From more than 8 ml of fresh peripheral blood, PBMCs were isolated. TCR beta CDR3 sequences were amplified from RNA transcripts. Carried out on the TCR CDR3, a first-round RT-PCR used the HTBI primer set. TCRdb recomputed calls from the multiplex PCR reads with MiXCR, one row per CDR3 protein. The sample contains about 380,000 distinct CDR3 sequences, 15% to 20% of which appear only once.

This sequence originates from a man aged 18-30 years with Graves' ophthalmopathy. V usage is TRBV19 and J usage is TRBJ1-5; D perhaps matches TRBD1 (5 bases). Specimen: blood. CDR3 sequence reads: CASTQRRGQPQHF. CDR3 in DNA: TGTGCCAGTACGCAGAGGAGGGGTCAGCCCCAGCATTTT.